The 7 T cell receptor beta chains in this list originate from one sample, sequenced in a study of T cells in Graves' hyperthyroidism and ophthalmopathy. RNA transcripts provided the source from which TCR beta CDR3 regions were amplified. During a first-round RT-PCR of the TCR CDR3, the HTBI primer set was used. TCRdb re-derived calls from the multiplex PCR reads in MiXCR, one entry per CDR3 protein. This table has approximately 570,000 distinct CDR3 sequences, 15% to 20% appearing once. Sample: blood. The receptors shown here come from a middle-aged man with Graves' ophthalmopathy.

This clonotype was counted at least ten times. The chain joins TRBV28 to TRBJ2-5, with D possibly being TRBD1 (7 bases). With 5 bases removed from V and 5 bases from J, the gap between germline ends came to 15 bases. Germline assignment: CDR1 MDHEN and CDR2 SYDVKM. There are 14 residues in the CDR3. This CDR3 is CASSPRGGGETQYF. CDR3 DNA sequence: TGTGCCAGCAGTCCCCGTGGAGGGGGCGAGACCCAGTACTTC.

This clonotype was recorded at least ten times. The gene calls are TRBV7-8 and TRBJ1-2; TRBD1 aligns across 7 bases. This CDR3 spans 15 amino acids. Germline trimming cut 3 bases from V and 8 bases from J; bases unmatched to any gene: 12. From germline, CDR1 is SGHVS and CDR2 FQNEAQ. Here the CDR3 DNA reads TGTGCCAGCAGCTTGGTTGACAGGGAATTAGGGGGCTACACCTTC. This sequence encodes CASSLVDRELGGYTF.

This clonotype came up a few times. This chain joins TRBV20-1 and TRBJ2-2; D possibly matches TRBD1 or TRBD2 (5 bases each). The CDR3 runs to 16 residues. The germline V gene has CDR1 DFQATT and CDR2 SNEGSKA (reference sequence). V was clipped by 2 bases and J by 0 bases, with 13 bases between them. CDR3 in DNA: TGCAGTGCTAGACCCCCGGGACGGACGAACACCGGGGAGCTGTTTTTT. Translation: CSARPPGRTNTGELFF.

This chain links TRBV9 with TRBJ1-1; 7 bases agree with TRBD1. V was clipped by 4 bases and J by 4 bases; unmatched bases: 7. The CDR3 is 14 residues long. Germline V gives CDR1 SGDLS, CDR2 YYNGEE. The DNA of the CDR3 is TGTGCCAGCAGCAACGACAGGGATGGCACTGAAGCTTTCTTT. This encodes CASSNDRDGTEAFF. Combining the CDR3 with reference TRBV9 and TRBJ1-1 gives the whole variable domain DSGVTQTPKHLITATGQRVTLRCSPRSGDLSVYWYQQSLDQGLQFLIQYYNGEERAKGNILERFSAQQFPDLHSELNLSSLELGDSALYFCASSNDRDGTEAFFGQGTRLTVV.

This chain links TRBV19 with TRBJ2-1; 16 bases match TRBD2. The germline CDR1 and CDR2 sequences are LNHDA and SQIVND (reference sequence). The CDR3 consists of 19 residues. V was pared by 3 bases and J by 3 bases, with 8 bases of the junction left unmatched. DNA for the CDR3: TGTGCCAGTAGTATGCTACCGGGACTAGCGGGAGGGCTCTACAATGAGCAGTTCTTC. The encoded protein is CASSMLPGLAGGLYNEQFF.

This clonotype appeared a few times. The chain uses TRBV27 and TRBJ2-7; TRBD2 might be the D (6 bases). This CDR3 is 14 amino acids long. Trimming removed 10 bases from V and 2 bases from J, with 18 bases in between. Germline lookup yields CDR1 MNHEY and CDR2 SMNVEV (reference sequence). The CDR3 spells CATQAGGATYEQYF. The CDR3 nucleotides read TGTGCCACCCAGGCGGGCGGGGCCACCTACGAGCAGTACTTC.

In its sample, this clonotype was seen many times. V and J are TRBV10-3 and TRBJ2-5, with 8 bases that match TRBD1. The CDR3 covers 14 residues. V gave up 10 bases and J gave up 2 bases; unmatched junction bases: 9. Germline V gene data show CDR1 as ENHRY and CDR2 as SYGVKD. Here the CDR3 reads CATGQGQRQETQYF. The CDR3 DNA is TGTGCCACAGGACAGGGCCAGAGGCAAGAGACCCAGTACTTC.